This T cell receptor beta chain was captured by sequencing in a study of beta chain features in type 1 diabetes. About the study: Age and gender were similar between patients and healthy donors, as were cell yields.

Isolated RNA was reverse transcribed in full, so expressed TCRB transcripts were sequenced. Naive, central memory and regulatory T cell samples averaged about 3.57 million reads. Sequenced by immunoSEQ multiplex PCR; TCRdb stores in-frame clones only, minus some. The sample lists under 850,000 clones, about an eighth occurring once. Of note for this clone: Its matching antigen is unknown.

Germline CDR1 and CDR2: MNHEY and SMNVEV (reference sequence). CDR3 length: 14 amino acids. Trimming stripped 5 bases from V and 4 bases from J, with 15 bases between. Study findings and constraints: Naive, central memory and regulatory TCRB repertoires appeared more similar among patients than healthy donors. PCR, the amplification step, might favor shorter templates, equally in patients and controls. Type 1 diabetes patients had TCRB CDR3s that were shorter (moderately but significantly so) in all four CD4+ subsets.

The TCR sequence derives from a man aged 18 to 35 with type 1 diabetes. This sequence joins TRBV27 and TRBJ2-7; no clear D. Specimen: naive CD4+ T cells from blood. CDR3: CASSRQFPAYEQYF. As DNA, the CDR3 is TGTGCCAGCAGTCGACAATTCCCTGCTTACGAGCAGTACTTC.